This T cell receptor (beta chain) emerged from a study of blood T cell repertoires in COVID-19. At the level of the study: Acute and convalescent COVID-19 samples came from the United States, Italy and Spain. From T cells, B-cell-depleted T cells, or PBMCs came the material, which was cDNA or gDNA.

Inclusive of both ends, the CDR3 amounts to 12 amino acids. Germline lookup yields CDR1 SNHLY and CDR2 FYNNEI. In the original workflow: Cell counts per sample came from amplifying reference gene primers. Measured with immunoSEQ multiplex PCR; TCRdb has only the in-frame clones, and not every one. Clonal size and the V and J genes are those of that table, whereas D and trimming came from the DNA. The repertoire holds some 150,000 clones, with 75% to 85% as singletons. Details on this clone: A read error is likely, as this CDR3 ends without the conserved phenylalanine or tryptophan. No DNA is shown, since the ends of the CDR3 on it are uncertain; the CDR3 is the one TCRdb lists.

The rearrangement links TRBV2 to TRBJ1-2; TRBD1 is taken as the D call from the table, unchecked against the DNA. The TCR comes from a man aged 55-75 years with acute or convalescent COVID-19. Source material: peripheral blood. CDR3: CASSEQSWLLYR.